Listed below are T cell receptor beta chains from one sample, sequenced in a study of technical replicates of blood from several donors. Assay: immunoSEQ multiplex PCR; the TCRdb copy retains only in-frame clones and omits some. The sample shows 85,000 to 100,000 clones, 90% to 97% of them seen only once. Material: T cells isolated from PBMCs. The receptors derive from a human donor in good health. The CDR3 runs from the conserved cysteine through the conserved F or W. The D gene is left open where the match is weak. Expanded clones get a size class; other rows say once, few or many, or leave the size out.

size: -
V: TRBV7-6
J: TRBJ1-1
D: TRBD1
CDR3: CASSLPDRGQVLNTEAFF
DNA: TGTGCCAGCAGCTTACCGGACAGGGGGCAGGTTTTGAACACTGAAGCTTTCTTT

size: -
V: TRBV10-3
J: TRBJ2-1
D: TRBD1
CDR3: CAISGTPGQGGPGVSYNEQFF
DNA: TGTGCCATCAGTGGAACCCCGGGACAGGGGGGACCGGGAGTCTCCTACAATGAGCAGTTCTTC

size: once
V: TRBV25-1
J: TRBJ2-5
D: TRBD1
CDR3: CASSEGQGKRETQYF
DNA: TGTGCCAGCAGTGAGGGACAGGGGAAGCGCGAGACCCAGTACTTC

size: -
V: TRBV18
J: TRBJ2-7
D: -
CDR3: CASSPPQIDVYEQYF
DNA: TGTGCCAGCTCACCCCCACAGATTGACGTCTACGAGCAGTACTTC

size: -
V: TRBV29-1
J: TRBJ2-7
D: TRBD2
CDR3: CSAAVGLAGGYEQYF
DNA: TGCAGCGCCGCAGTGGGTCTAGCGGGAGGCTACGAGCAGTACTTC

size: -
V: TRBV4-1
J: TRBJ2-5
D: -
CDR3: CASSQDRTSLETQYF
DNA: TGCGCCAGCAGCCAAGACCGTACTAGTTTGGAGACCCAGTACTTC

size: -
V: TRBV5-4
J: TRBJ2-1
D: -
CDR3: CASSLVPGTSYNEQFF
DNA: TGTGCCAGCAGCTTGGTTCCGGGAACCTCCTACAATGAGCAGTTCTTC

size: -
V: TRBV19
J: TRBJ1-5
D: -
CDR3: CASSATGGSNQPQHF
DNA: TGTGCCAGTAGCGCGACAGGCGGCTCCAATCAGCCCCAGCATTTT

size: -
V: TRBV4-2
J: TRBJ2-3
D: TRBD1
CDR3: CASSQDRTGFTDTQYF
DNA: TGTGCCAGCAGCCAGGACCGGACAGGGTTCACAGATACGCAGTATTTT

size: -
V: TRBV28
J: TRBJ2-2
D: TRBD1
CDR3: CASSLETGGWTGELFF
DNA: TGTGCCAGCAGTTTAGAGACAGGGGGTTGGACCGGGGAGCTGTTTTTT

size: -
V: TRBV7-9
J: TRBJ2-5
D: -
CDR3: CASSFESSGRQETQYF
DNA: TGTGCCAGCAGCTTTGAGAGTAGCGGTAGGCAAGAGACCCAGTACTTC

size: -
V: TRBV5-5
J: TRBJ1-1
D: -
CDR3: CASEVNTEAFF
DNA: TGTGCCAGCGAGGTGAACACTGAAGCTTTCTTT

size: once
V: TRBV19
J: TRBJ2-1
D: TRBD2
CDR3: CASGAGTTTYNEQFF
DNA: TGTGCCAGTGGAGCGGGAACTACCACCTACAATGAGCAGTTCTTC

size: -
V: TRBV27
J: TRBJ1-5
D: -
CDR3: CASSLVAGASNQPQHF
DNA: TGTGCCAGCAGTTTAGTGGCGGGGGCAAGCAATCAGCCCCAGCATTTT

size: -
V: TRBV6-5
J: TRBJ2-2
D: -
CDR3: CASSYSGTGELFF
DNA: TGTGCCAGCAGTTACAGCGGTACCGGGGAGCTGTTTTTT

size: -
V: TRBV2
J: TRBJ1-5
D: -
CDR3: CASSESAGDQPQHF
DNA: TGTGCCAGCAGTGAATCGGCGGGGGATCAGCCCCAGCATTTT

size: -
V: TRBV18
J: TRBJ1-1
D: -
CDR3: CASSPGHANTEAFF
DNA: TGTGCCAGCTCACCGGGACATGCGAACACTGAAGCTTTCTTT

size: once
V: TRBV7-9
J: TRBJ2-7
D: -
CDR3: CASSLMTGQTYEQYF
DNA: TGTGCCAGCAGCTTAATGACAGGTCAAACCTACGAGCAGTACTTC

size: -
V: TRBV6-1
J: TRBJ1-1
D: -
CDR3: CASSEAGNTEAFF
DNA: TGTGCCAGCAGTGAAGCCGGGAACACTGAAGCTTTCTTT